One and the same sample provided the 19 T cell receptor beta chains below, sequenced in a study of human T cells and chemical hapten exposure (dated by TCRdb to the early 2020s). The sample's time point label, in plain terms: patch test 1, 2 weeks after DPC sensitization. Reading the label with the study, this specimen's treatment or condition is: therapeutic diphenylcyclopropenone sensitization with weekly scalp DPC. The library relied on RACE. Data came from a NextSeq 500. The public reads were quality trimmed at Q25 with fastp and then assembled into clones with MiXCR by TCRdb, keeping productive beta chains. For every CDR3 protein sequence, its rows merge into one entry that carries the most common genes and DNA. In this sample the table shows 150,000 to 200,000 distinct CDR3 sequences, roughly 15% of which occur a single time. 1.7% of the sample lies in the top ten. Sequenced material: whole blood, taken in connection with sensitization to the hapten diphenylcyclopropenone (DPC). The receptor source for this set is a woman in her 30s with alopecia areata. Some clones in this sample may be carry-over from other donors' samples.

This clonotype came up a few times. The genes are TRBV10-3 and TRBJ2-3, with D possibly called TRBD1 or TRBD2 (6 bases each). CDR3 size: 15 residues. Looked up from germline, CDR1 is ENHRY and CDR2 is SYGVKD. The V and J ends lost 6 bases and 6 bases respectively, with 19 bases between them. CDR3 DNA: TGTGCCATCAGCTCCGGGGGCCCAAGGTCGGATACGCAGTATTTT. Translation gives CAISSGGPRSDTQYF.

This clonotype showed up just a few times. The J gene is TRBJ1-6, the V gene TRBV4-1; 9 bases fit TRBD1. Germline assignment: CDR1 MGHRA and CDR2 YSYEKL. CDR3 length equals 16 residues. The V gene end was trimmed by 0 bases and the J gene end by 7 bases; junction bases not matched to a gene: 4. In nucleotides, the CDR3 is TGCGCCAGCAGCCAAGAAGTGGACAGGGGAAATTCACCCCTCCACTTT. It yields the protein CASSQEVDRGNSPLHF.

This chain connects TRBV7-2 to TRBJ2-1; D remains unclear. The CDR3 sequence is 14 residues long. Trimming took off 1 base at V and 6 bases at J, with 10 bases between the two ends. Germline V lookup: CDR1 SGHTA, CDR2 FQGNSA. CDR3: CASSLVSISNEQFF. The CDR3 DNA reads TGTGCCAGCAGCTTAGTCTCTATATCCAATGAGCAGTTCTTC.

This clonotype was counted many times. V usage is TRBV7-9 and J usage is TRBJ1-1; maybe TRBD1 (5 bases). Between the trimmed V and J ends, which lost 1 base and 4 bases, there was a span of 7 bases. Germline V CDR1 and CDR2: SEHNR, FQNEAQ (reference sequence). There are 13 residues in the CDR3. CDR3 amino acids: CASSLGGSTEAFF. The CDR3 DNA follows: TGTGCCAGCAGCTTAGGGGGCAGCACTGAAGCTTTCTTT.

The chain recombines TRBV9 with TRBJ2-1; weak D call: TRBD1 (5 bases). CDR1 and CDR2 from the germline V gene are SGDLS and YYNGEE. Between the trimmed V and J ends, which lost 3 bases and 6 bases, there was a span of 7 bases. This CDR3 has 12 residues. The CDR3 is CASSAQGNEQFF. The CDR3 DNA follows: TGTGCCAGCAGCGCCCAGGGCAATGAGCAGTTCTTC.

CDR3 amino acids: CASSSARDLQAFF. In nucleotides, the CDR3 is TGTGCCAGCAGTTCGGCCAGGGACCTCCAAGCTTTCTTT. The rearrangement links TRBV27 to TRBJ1-1, with D possibly being TRBD1 (5 bases). Trimming removed 4 bases at V and 9 bases at J, with 15 bases between. The length of the CDR3 is 13 residues. CDR1 MNHEY and CDR2 SMNVEV come from the germline V gene (reference sequence).

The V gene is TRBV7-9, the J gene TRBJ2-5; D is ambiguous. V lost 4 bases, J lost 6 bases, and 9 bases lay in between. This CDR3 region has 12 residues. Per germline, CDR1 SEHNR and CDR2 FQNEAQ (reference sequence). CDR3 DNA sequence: TGTGCCAGCAGCTCGATCTGGAAGACCCAGTACTTC. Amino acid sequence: CASSSIWKTQYF.

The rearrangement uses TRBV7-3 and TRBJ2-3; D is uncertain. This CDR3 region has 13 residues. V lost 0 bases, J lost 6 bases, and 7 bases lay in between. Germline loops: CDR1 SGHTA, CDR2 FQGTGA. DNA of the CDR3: TGTGCCAGCAGCTTAACAATTCAGGATACGCAGTATTTT. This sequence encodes CASSLTIQDTQYF.

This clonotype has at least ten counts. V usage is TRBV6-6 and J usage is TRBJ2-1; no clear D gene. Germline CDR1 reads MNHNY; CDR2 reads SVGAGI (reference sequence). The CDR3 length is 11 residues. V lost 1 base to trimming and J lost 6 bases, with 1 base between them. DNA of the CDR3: TGTGCCAGCAGTTACTTCAATGAGCAGTTCTTC. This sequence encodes CASSYFNEQFF.

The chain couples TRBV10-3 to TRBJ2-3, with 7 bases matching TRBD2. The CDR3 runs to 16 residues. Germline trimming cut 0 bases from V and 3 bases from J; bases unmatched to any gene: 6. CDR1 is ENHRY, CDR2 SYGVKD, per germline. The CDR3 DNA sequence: TGTGCCATCAGTGAGTCGACGGGAGCGGGAACAGATACGCAGTATTTT. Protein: CAISESTGAGTDTQYF.

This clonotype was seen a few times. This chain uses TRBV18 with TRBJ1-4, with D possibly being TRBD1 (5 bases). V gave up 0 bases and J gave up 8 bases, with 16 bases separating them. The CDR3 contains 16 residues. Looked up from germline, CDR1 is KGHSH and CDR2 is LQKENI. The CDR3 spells CASSPPVVQGREKLFF. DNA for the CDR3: TGTGCCAGCTCACCACCGGTGGTGCAGGGCCGCGAAAAACTGTTTTTT.

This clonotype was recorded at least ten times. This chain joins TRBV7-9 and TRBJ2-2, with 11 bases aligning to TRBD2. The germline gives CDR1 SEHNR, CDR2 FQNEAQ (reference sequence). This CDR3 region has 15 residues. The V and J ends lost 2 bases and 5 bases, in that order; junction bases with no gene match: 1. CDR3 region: CASSLRTSGTGELFF. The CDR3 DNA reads TGTGCCAGCAGCTTAAGGACTAGCGGGACCGGGGAGCTGTTTTTT.

CDR3 in amino acids: CASKGGLWNTEAFF. The CDR3 bases are TGTGCCAGCAAAGGGGGACTCTGGAACACTGAAGCTTTCTTT. The chain joins TRBV21-1 to TRBJ1-1; TRBD1, the table's D call, lacks a check against the DNA. TRBV21-1 is a pseudogene locus. The CDR3 has 14 amino acids.

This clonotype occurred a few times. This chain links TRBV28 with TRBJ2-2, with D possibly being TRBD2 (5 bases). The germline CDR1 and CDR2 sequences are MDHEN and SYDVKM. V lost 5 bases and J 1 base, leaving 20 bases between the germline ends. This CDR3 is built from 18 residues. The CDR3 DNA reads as TGTGCCAGCAGTGACCGGAATGGTCGAGCGGTGAACACCGGGGAGCTGTTTTTT. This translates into CASSDRNGRAVNTGELFF.

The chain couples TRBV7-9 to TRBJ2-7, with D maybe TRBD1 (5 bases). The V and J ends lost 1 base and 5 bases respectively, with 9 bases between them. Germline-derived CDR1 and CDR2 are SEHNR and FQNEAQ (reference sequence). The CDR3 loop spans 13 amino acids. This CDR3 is CASSLGQGNEQYF. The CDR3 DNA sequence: TGTGCCAGCAGCTTAGGGCAGGGCAACGAGCAGTACTTC.

CDR3: CASSSSTAGYGYTF. CDR3 DNA sequence: TGTGCCAGCAGCTCTTCTACAGCGGGCTATGGCTACACCTTC. The V and J genes are TRBV11-2 and TRBJ1-2; D is uncertain. Germline CDR1 is SGHAT and CDR2 is FQNNGV. V lost 4 bases, J lost 4 bases, and 13 bases lay in between. The CDR3 runs 14 residues.

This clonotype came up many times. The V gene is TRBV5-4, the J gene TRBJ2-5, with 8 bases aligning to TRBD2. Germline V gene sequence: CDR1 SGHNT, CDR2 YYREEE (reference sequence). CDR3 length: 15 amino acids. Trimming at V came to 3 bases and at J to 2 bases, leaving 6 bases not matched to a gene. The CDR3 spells CASSSGGGLQETQYF. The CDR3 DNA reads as TGTGCCAGCAGCTCCGGGGGGGGACTTCAAGAGACCCAGTACTTC.

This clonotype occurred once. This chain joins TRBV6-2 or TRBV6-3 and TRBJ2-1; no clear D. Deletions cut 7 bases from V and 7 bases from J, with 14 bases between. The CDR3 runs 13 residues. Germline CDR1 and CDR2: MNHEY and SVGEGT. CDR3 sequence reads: CASIRAGRNEQFF. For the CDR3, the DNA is TGTGCCAGCATAAGGGCCGGGCGGAATGAGCAGTTCTTC.

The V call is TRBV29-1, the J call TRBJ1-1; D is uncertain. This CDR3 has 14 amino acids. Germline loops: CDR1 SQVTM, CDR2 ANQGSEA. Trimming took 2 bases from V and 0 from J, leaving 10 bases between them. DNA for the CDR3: TGCAGCGTTGAACGGGATATGTTGAACACTGAAGCTTTCTTT. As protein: CSVERDMLNTEAFF.